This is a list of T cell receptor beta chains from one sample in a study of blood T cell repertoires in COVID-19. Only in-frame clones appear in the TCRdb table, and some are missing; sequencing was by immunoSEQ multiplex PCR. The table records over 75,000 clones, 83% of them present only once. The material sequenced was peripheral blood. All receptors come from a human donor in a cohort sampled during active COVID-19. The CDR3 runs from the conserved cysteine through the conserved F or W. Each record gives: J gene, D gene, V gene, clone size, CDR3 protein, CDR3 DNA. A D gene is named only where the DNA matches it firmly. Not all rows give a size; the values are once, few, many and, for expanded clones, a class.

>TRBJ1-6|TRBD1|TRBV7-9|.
CASSLGTGDSPLHF
TGTGCCAGCAGCTTAGGGACAGGAGATTCACCCCTCCACTTT
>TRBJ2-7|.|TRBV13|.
CASSQEFSYEQYF
TGTGCCAGCAGCCAGGAATTCTCCTACGAGCAGTACTTC
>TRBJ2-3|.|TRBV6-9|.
CASSPRGSTDTQYF
TGTGCCAGCAGCCCCAGGGGCAGCACAGATACGCAGTATTTT
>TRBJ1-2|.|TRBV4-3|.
CASSAGAGGYTF
TGCGCCAGCAGCGCAGGGGCTGGTGGCTACACCTTC
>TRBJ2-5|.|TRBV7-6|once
CASSTSYQETQYF
TGTGCCAGCAGCACATCGTACCAAGAGACCCAGTACTTC
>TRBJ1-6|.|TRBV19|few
CARIPLDTWNSPLHF
TGTGCCAGAATCCCCCTCGACACGTGGAATTCACCCCTCCACTTT
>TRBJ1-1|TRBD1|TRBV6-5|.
CASLRDRGSEAFF
TGTGCCAGCCTCCGGGACAGGGGTTCTGAAGCTTTCTTT
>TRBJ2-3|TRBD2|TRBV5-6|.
CASSLAGRGGLLTDTQYF
TGTGCCAGCAGCTTGGCGGGGCGGGGGGGCTTGTTAACAGATACGCAGTATTTT
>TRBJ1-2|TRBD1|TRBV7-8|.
CASSSQGAYYGYTF
TGTGCCAGCAGCTCACAGGGGGCGTACTATGGCTACACCTTC
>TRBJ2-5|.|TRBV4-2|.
CASSEARGRETQYF
TGTGCCAGCAGCGAAGCTCGGGGAAGAGAGACCCAGTACTTC
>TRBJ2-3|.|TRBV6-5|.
CASSYRRGEGTDTQYF
TGTGCCAGCAGTTACAGACGGGGAGAAGGGACAGATACGCAGTATTTT
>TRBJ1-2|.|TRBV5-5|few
CASSLAAGQSNYGYTF
TGTGCCAGCAGCTTGGCGGCAGGGCAATCTAACTATGGCTACACCTTC
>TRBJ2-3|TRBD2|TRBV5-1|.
CASRKLAEVTDTQYF
TGCGCCAGCAGAAAACTAGCGGAGGTCACAGATACGCAGTATTTT
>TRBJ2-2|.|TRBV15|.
CATSINRDPGELFF
TGTGCCACCAGCATCAACAGGGATCCCGGGGAGCTGTTTTTT
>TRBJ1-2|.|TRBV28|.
CASSTESAGDYGYTF
TGTGCCAGCTCCACCGAAAGCGCCGGGGACTATGGCTACACCTTC
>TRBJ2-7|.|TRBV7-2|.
CASSLVTGSSYEQYF
TGTGCCAGCAGCTTAGTTACAGGGAGCTCCTACGAGCAGTACTTC
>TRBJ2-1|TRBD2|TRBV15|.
CATSRDARLAGLKFF
TGTGCCACCAGCAGAGATGCTCGGCTAGCGGGATTGAAGTTCTTC
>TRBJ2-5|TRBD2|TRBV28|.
CASGGGWRETQYF
TGTGCCAGCGGGGGGGGGTGGAGAGAGACCCAGTACTTC
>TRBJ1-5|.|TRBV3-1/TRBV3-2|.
CASSQETGYQPQHF
TGTGCCAGCAGCCAAGAAACAGGGTATCAGCCCCAGCATTTT
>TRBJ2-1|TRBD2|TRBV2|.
CASRRTSDNEQFF
TGTGCCAGCCGAAGGACTAGCGATAATGAGCAGTTCTTC
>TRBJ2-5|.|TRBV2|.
CASSVRVQGTETQYF
TGTGCCAGCAGTGTACGGGTCCAGGGAACAGAGACCCAGTACTTC
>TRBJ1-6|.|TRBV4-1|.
CASSQQWAGIYNSPLHF
TGCGCCAGCAGCCAGCAATGGGCAGGCATCTATAATTCACCCCTCCACTTT
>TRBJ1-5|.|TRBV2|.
CASSSRGDQPQHF
TGTGCCAGCAGTTCTCGGGGGGATCAGCCCCAGCATTTT
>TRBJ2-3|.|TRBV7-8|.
CASSPRARTTGTDTQYF
TGTGCCAGCAGCCCCCGGGCACGGACTACCGGCACAGATACGCAGTATTTT
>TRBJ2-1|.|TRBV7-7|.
CASSQAGSSSYNEQFF
TGTGCTAGCAGCCAGGCGGGTTCTAGCTCCTACAATGAGCAGTTCTTC
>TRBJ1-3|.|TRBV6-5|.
CASSYSAGAGNTIYF
TGTGCCAGCAGTTACTCGGCAGGGGCTGGAAACACCATATATTTT
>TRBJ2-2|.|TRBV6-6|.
CASSQTREAGELFF
TGTGCCAGCAGCCAGACCAGGGAAGCCGGGGAGCTGTTTTTT
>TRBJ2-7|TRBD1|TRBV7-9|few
CASSLEWGQGTNEQYF
TGTGCCAGCAGCTTAGAGTGGGGACAGGGTACCAACGAGCAGTACTTC
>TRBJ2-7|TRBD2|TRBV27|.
CASSPRGASYEQYF
TGTGCCAGCAGCCCGCGGGGGGCTTCCTACGAGCAGTACTTC
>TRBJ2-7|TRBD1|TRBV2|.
CASSEGTGGEQYF
TGTGCCAGCAGTGAAGGGACAGGGGGTGAGCAGTACTTC
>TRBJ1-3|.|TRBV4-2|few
CASSLYSGDTGNTIYF
TGTGCCAGCAGCCTTTATAGCGGAGATACTGGAAACACCATATATTTT
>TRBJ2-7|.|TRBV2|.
CASSERQNYEQYF
TGTGCCAGCAGTGAGCGGCAGAACTACGAGCAGTACTTC
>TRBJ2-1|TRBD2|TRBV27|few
CASRIDWTSSIEQFF
TGTGCCAGCAGGATTGACTGGACTAGCAGCATTGAGCAGTTCTTC
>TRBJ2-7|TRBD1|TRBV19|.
CASSQGQGPYEQYF
TGTGCCAGTAGTCAAGGACAGGGCCCCTACGAGCAGTACTTC
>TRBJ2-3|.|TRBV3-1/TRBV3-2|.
CASSQDGANTDTQYF
TGTGCCAGCAGCCAAGATGGGGCTAACACAGATACGCAGTATTTT
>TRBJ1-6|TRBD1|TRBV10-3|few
CATGTGADSPLHF
TGTGCCACCGGGACAGGGGCGGATTCACCCCTCCACTTT
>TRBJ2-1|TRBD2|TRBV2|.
CASSVDPRLAGNEQFF
TGTGCCAGCAGTGTTGATCCCCGACTAGCGGGGAATGAGCAGTTCTTC
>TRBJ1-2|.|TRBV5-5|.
CASSLAPVDYGYTF
TGTGCCAGCAGCTTGGCCCCAGTGGACTATGGCTACACCTTC
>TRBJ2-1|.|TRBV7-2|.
CASSLAPGGLGYNEQFF
TGTGCCAGCAGCTTAGCCCCCGGGGGGCTAGGTTACAATGAGCAGTTCTTC
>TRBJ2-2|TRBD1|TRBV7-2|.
CASSPTGSANTGELFF
TGTGCCAGCAGCCCGACAGGGTCCGCGAACACCGGGGAGCTGTTTTTT
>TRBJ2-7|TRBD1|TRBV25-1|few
CASSAYRGVTYEQYF
TGTGCCAGCAGTGCCTACAGGGGAGTCACCTACGAGCAGTACTTC
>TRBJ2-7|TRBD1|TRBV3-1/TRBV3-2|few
CASSQESTGDYEQYF
TGTGCCAGCAGCCAAGAGTCCACAGGGGACTACGAGCAGTACTTC
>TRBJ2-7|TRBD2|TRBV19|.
CASRFTSGGTWSEQYF
TGTGCCAGTAGATTTACTTCGGGAGGGACGTGGAGCGAGCAGTACTTC
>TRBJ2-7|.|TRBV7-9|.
CASSPRYF
TGTGCCAGCAGCCCGCGGTACTTC
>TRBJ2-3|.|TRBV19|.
CASSMDWSTDTQYF
TGTGCCAGTAGTATGGACTGGAGCACAGATACGCAGTATTTT
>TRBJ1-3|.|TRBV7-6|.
CASSLSTRQARSGNTIYF
TGTGCCAGCAGCCTAAGCACAAGACAGGCCCGCTCTGGAAACACCATATATTTT
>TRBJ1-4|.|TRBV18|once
CASSAVVVAKLFF
TGTGCCAGCTCAGCTGTGGTGGTAGCGAAACTGTTTTTT
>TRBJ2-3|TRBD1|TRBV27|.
CASSLRGQTPDTQYF
TGTGCCAGCAGTTTACGGGGACAGACTCCAGATACGCAGTATTTT
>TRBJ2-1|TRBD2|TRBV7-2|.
CASSFGAGEYNEQFF
TGTGCCAGCAGCTTCGGAGCGGGGGAATACAATGAGCAGTTCTTC
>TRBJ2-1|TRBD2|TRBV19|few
CASSIEGVWSGSMSYNEQFF
TGTGCCAGTAGTATAGAAGGGGTGTGGAGCGGGAGTATGTCCTACAATGAGCAGTTCTTC
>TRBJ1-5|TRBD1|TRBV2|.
CASGRDRGQPQHF
TGTGCCAGCGGACGGGACAGGGGACAGCCCCAGCATTTT
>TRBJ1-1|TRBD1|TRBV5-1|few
CASSLDRGNTEAFF
TGCGCCAGCAGCTTGGACAGGGGGAACACTGAAGCTTTCTTT
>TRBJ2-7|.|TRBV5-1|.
CASSLRGGYEQYF
TGCGCCAGCAGCTTAAGAGGAGGTTACGAGCAGTACTTC
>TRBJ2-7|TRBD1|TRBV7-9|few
CASSLGGTGTYEQYF
TGTGCCAGCAGCTTAGGGGGGACAGGGACCTACGAGCAGTACTTC
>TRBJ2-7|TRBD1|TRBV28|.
CASSLRDRDSHEQYF
TGTGCCAGCAGTTTAAGGGACAGGGATTCCCACGAGCAGTACTTC
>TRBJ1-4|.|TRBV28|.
CASRREEADEKLFF
TGTGCCAGCAGACGAGAAGAAGCGGATGAAAAACTGTTTTTT
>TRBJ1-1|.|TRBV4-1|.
CASSQDTVNTEAFF
TGCGCCAGCAGCCAAGATACGGTGAACACTGAAGCTTTCTTT
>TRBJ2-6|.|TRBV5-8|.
CASIRAGANVLTF
TGTGCCAGCATCAGGGCTGGGGCCAACGTCCTGACTTTC
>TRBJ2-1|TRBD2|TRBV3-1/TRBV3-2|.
CASSQVAGVYNEQFF
TGTGCCAGCAGCCAAGTTGCGGGAGTCTACAATGAGCAGTTCTTC
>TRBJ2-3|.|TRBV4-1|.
CASSQDPSGSTDTQYF
TGCGCCAGCAGCCAAGATCCAAGCGGGAGCACAGATACGCAGTATTTT